One and the same sample provided the 30 T cell receptor beta chains below, sequenced in a study of CD8 T cells in ankylosing spondylitis listed by TCRdb under 2017. Library method: 5' RACE. TCRdb names Illumina HiSeq 2500 as the instrument used. TCRdb reran the public reads through fastp at Q25 and MiXCR, keeping productive beta chains. Rows with a matching CDR3 protein are joined into one entry that keeps the most common DNA and genes. This sample comprises 250,000 or so distinct CDR3 sequences, roughly a quarter of them detected only once. The ten largest account for around 0.64% of the sample. The source material was blood, either unsorted or a sorted T cell fraction (not recorded which). These receptors all come from a male donor with ankylosing spondylitis or in good health (not recorded which).

The chain has TRBV6-5 and TRBJ2-3; D may be TRBD2 (6 bases). Trimming shortened V by 2 bases and J by 2 bases, and 8 bases separated the two germline ends. The CDR3 has 14 amino acids. CDR1 MNHEY and CDR2 SVGAGI come from the germline V gene. CDR3 nucleotides: TGTGCCAGCAGTTACGGGGGGAACACAGATACGCAGTATTTT. This translates into CASSYGGNTDTQYF.

This clonotype was detected only once. V and J are TRBV7-3 and TRBJ2-7; D not resolved. The CDR3 length is 15 residues. V shed 5 bases and J shed 0 bases, with 14 bases lying between them. Germline assignment: CDR1 SGHTA and CDR2 FQGTGA. CDR3 nucleotide sequence: TGTGCCAGCAGCCCCCAGGCAGGCCCCTCCTACGAGCAGTACTTC. Amino acids: CASSPQAGPSYEQYF.

This clonotype occurred many times. V is TRBV20-1 and J is TRBJ2-7; 10 bases align to TRBD1. CDR3 length: 14 residues. Germline V gene sequence: CDR1 DFQATT, CDR2 SNEGSKA (reference sequence). Trimming at V came to 3 bases and at J to 6 bases, leaving 8 bases not matched to a gene. CDR3 residues: CSASLSGQGREQYF. CDR3 DNA: TGCAGTGCTAGCCTCTCGGGACAGGGGCGCGAGCAGTACTTC.

This rearrangement joins TRBV9 to TRBJ1-2; 9 bases are shared with TRBD1. The CDR3 runs to 14 residues. In germline, CDR1 is SGDLS, CDR2 YYNGEE. V lost 0 bases to trimming and J lost 4 bases; unmatched junction nucleotides: 1. The CDR3 spells CASSVEDRGYGYTF. Written as DNA, the CDR3 is TGTGCCAGCAGCGTAGAGGACAGGGGCTATGGCTACACCTTC.

This clonotype was counted at least ten times. The chain has TRBV29-1 and TRBJ2-6; D not resolved. Germline-derived CDR1 and CDR2 are SQVTM and ANQGSEA. With 6 bases removed from V and 0 bases from J, the gap between germline ends came to 3 bases. The CDR3 spans 12 residues. CDR3 in DNA: TGCAGCGTGGGCTCTGGGGCCAACGTCCTGACTTTC. Its protein is CSVGSGANVLTF.

The chain joins TRBV12-3 or TRBV12-4 to TRBJ2-3; 8 bases align to TRBD1. The CDR3 is 15 residues long. J lost 1 base, V lost 7 bases, and 7 bases had no gene match. CDR3 bases: TGTGCCAGCACCTTTCCGGGACAGGGCACAGATACGCAGTATTTT. Translated, it gives CASTFPGQGTDTQYF.

This clonotype was observed many times. The CDR3 spells CASSLAVTSSYEQYF. The CDR3 coding sequence is TGTGCCAGCAGCTTAGCCGTAACGAGCTCCTACGAGCAGTACTTC. This chain uses TRBV7-2 with TRBJ2-7, with unresolved D. This CDR3 spans 15 amino acids. Trimming removed 0 bases at V and 0 bases at J, with 9 bases between. Germline values: CDR1 SGHTA, CDR2 FQGNSA.

Ten or more counts support this clonotype. This chain connects TRBV20-1 to TRBJ2-7, with no clear D. The ends were cut back, 5 bases at V and 3 bases at J, with 8 bases in the middle. The CDR3 contains 11 residues. CDR1 is DFQATT and CDR2 is SNEGSKA in the germline V gene (reference sequence). The CDR3 DNA is TGCAGTGCTTCCGACGGCTACGAGCAGTACTTC. Translation: CSASDGYEQYF.

This clonotype was seen ten or more times. This chain's CDR3 is CASSLAGQGPDTQYF. Here the CDR3 DNA reads TGTGCCAGCAGTTTAGCCGGACAGGGTCCAGATACGCAGTATTTT. J is TRBJ2-3 and V is TRBV28, with 8 bases lining up with TRBD1. V was clipped by 2 bases and J by 4 bases; unmatched bases: 5. Germline assignment: CDR1 MDHEN and CDR2 SYDVKM. CDR3 size: 15 residues.

This clonotype was counted at least ten times. The V gene is TRBV10-3, the J gene TRBJ2-7; a weak D match, TRBD1 (5 bases). Germline V lookup: CDR1 ENHRY, CDR2 SYGVKD. Trimming stripped 6 bases from V and 4 bases from J, with 22 bases between. CDR3 length: 16 residues. The CDR3 loop reads CAIRYTIQGDSYEQYF. The CDR3 DNA reads TGTGCCATCAGGTATACAATCCAGGGTGATAGTTACGAGCAGTACTTC.

V is TRBV5-5 and J is TRBJ2-5; D uncertain. V was shortened by 0 bases and J by 5 bases, with 11 bases between the two germline ends. Germline lookup yields CDR1 SGHKS and CDR2 YYEKEE (reference sequence). The CDR3 length is 14 residues. The chain's CDR3 is CASSLGPLKETQYF. CDR3 nucleotide sequence: TGTGCCAGCAGCTTGGGTCCACTTAAGGAGACCCAGTACTTC.

This CDR3 is CASSPRDRGRVANYGYTF. CDR3 nucleotides: TGTGCCAGCAGTCCACGGGACAGGGGGCGAGTTGCGAACTATGGCTACACCTTC. This rearrangement joins TRBV27 to TRBJ1-2; 12 nucleotides match TRBD1. Per the germline V gene, CDR1 is MNHEY and CDR2 is SMNVEV (reference sequence). The CDR3 covers 18 residues. With V trimmed by 5 bases and J by 2 bases, 12 bases remained unmatched.

The chain couples TRBV2 to TRBJ1-1; 10 bases match TRBD1. Looked up from germline, CDR1 is SNHLY and CDR2 is FYNNEI. Trimming removed 6 bases from V and 0 bases from J; junction bases left unmatched: 1. CDR3 length equals 14 residues. The CDR3 sequence is CASRGTGVNTEAFF. In nucleotides, the CDR3 is TGTGCCAGCAGGGGGACAGGGGTGAACACTGAAGCTTTCTTT.

The V and J genes are TRBV9 and TRBJ2-5; the D is unclear. Germline CDR1 is SGDLS and CDR2 is YYNGEE. V lost 0 bases and J 0 bases, leaving 6 bases between the germline ends. This CDR3 region has 14 residues. The CDR3 loop is CASSVGRYQETQYF. In DNA form, the CDR3 reads TGTGCCAGCAGCGTAGGCCGGTACCAAGAGACCCAGTACTTC.

This clonotype was counted ten times or more. The chain has TRBV20-1 and TRBJ1-3; D call uncertain. Per germline, CDR1 DFQATT and CDR2 SNEGSKA (reference sequence). V lost 3 bases, J lost 3 bases, and 6 bases lay in between. The CDR3 consists of 12 residues. CDR3 bases: TGCAGTGCTAGCGGCGGTGGAAACACCATATATTTT. This sequence encodes CSASGGGNTIYF.

This clonotype was found many times. The chain combines TRBV7-9 with TRBJ2-5; 9 positions agree with TRBD2. This CDR3 has 15 residues. Germline V lookup: CDR1 SEHNR, CDR2 FQNEAQ (reference sequence). V lost 4 bases, J lost 2 bases, and 5 bases stayed unmatched. CDR3 amino acids: CASSSLAGEQETQYF. For the CDR3, the DNA is TGTGCCAGCAGCTCCTTAGCGGGGGAACAAGAGACCCAGTACTTC.

The chain has TRBV12-3 or TRBV12-4 and TRBJ2-2, with 9 bases identical to TRBD2. The V and J ends lost 1 base and 6 bases, in that order; junction bases with no gene match: 0. The CDR3 is 14 amino acids. The CDR3: CASSLGGRAGELFF. The CDR3 DNA reads TGTGCCAGCAGTTTAGGCGGGAGGGCCGGGGAGCTGTTTTTT.

The gene calls are TRBV15 and TRBJ2-4; 7 bases map to TRBD2. V lost 1 base and J lost 5; bases outside the gene matches: 5. CDR3 length: 15 amino acids. CDR1 and CDR2 from the germline V gene are LNHNV and YYDKDF (reference sequence). CDR3 region: CATSRVAAGENIQYF. The CDR3 DNA is TGTGCCACCAGCAGAGTAGCGGCGGGGGAAAACATTCAGTACTTC.

Ten or more counts support this clonotype. The CDR3 DNA sequence: TGCAGCGTTCTCCCAGACAGGGTTGAAGCTTTCTTT. Its protein is CSVLPDRVEAFF. This rearrangement joins TRBV29-1 to TRBJ1-1; 7 bases fit TRBD1. The germline V gene encodes CDR1 SQVTM and CDR2 ANQGSEA. CDR3 length: 12 residues. The trim removed 5 bases at V and 7 bases at J, leaving 7 bases unmatched.

The DNA of the CDR3 is TGCAGTGCTAGACGTGTCGGGACGGCCAATCAGCCCCAGCATTTT. Its translation is CSARRVGTANQPQHF. The chain is built from TRBV20-1 and TRBJ1-5; a weak D match, TRBD1 (5 bases). The V gene lost 2 bases and the J gene lost 3 bases, with 14 bases spanning the gap. The CDR3 has 15 residues. The V gene's germline CDR1 is DFQATT and CDR2 SNEGSKA (reference sequence).

At least ten counts were recorded for this clonotype. This chain's CDR3 is CASSPRQAGNTEAFF. The CDR3, as DNA: TGTGCCAGCTCACCACGTCAAGCAGGGAACACTGAAGCTTTCTTT. The chain links TRBV18 to TRBJ1-1; D is undetermined. The CDR3 is 15 amino acids. The germline V gene has CDR1 KGHSH and CDR2 LQKENI. Trimming left V 1 base short and J 1 base short, with 10 bases between. Full variable domain (rest looked up from reference TRBV18 and TRBJ1-1): NAGVMQNPRHLVRRRGQEARLRCSPMKGHSHVYWYRQLPEEGLKFMVYLQKENIIDESGMPKERFSAEFPKEGPSILRIQQVVRGDSAAYFCASSPRQAGNTEAFFGQGTRLTVV.

This clonotype was counted between two and nine times. The rearrangement joins TRBV6-1 to TRBJ1-4; D perhaps matches TRBD1 (5 bases). CDR1 is MNHNS, CDR2 SASEGT, per germline. V gave up 8 bases and J gave up 10 bases, with 17 bases separating them. This CDR3 contains 13 residues. This CDR3 reads CASRDPKSVKLFF. The CDR3 DNA follows: TGTGCCAGCCGGGACCCTAAAAGCGTAAAACTGTTTTTT.

The V call is TRBV19, the J call TRBJ2-5, with a possible D match to TRBD2 (6 bases). Germline CDR1 reads LNHDA; CDR2 reads SQIVND (reference sequence). This CDR3 comprises 12 residues. The CDR3 region has the DNA TGTGCGACAAGACAGAGCGGGGAGACCCAGTACTTC. Its translation: CATRQSGETQYF.

The V gene is TRBV20-1, the J gene TRBJ2-3; D remains unclear. Trimming removed 6 bases at V and 7 bases at J, with 11 bases between. The CDR3 is 11 amino acids. Germline CDR1 and CDR2: DFQATT and SNEGSKA (reference sequence). CDR3 sequence reads: CSAPLANTQYF. CDR3 DNA sequence: TGCAGTGCCCCCTTAGCAAATACGCAGTATTTT.

This clonotype has ten or more counts. The genes are TRBV20-1 and TRBJ2-3; D is uncertain. The germline V gene has CDR1 DFQATT and CDR2 SNEGSKA (reference sequence). This CDR3 has 15 residues. Trimming stripped 1 base from V and 0 bases from J, with 11 bases between. The CDR3 loop reads CSARVGRSSTDTQYF. The CDR3 DNA follows: TGCAGTGCTAGAGTCGGCAGGTCTAGCACAGATACGCAGTATTTT.

This clonotype has a count of ten or more. The chain employs TRBV6-1 and TRBJ1-4, with TRBD1 matching 10 bases. Trimming cost V 7 bases and J 2 bases; bases outside gene matches: 7. CDR1 and CDR2 (germline): MNHNS, SASEGT. There are 16 residues in the CDR3. The CDR3 reads CASNGDRGATNEKLFF. The CDR3 coding sequence is TGTGCCAGCAACGGGGACAGGGGAGCGACTAATGAAAAACTGTTTTTT.

This clonotype was seen ten or more times. The rearrangement joins TRBV20-1 to TRBJ2-7, with D unresolved. Germline values: CDR1 DFQATT, CDR2 SNEGSKA (reference sequence). V was cut by 5 bases and J by 2 bases, with 13 bases left in between. The CDR3 spans 13 residues. CDR3 nucleotide sequence: TGCAGTGCTGCAACCCCCAAGGCCTACGAGCAGTACTTC. Translation: CSAATPKAYEQYF.

The chain has TRBV7-3 and TRBJ2-1; 10 bases match TRBD2. This CDR3 has 15 amino acids. Per the germline V gene, CDR1 is SGHTA and CDR2 is FQGTGA. V lost 7 bases and J lost 4; bases outside the gene matches: 7. The DNA for the CDR3 is TGTGCCAGCACCGTGGGACTAGCGCCGTACAATGAGCAGTTCTTC. It specifies CASTVGLAPYNEQFF.

This clonotype was picked up many times. The rearrangement links TRBV7-8 to TRBJ2-5; TRBD1 matches 11 bases. Germline V CDR1 and CDR2: SGHVS, FQNEAQ. J was trimmed by 5 bases and V by 5 bases; bases with no gene match: 7. The CDR3 is made up of 15 amino acids. CDR3 sequence (DNA): TGTGCCAGCAGCCTAAGGGACAGGGGGGGCGAGACCCAGTACTTC. It encodes CASSLRDRGGETQYF.

This chain links TRBV20-1 with TRBJ1-6; no clear D gene. The germline V gene has CDR1 DFQATT and CDR2 SNEGSKA (reference sequence). The CDR3 runs 13 residues. With 5 bases removed from V and 7 bases from J, the gap between germline ends came to 12 bases. CDR3 nucleotide sequence: TGCAGTGCTCATTACTATGGCAATTCACCCCTCCACTTT. The encoded protein is CSAHYYGNSPLHF.